This TCR beta chain was recovered during a study of radiotherapy plus CTLA-4 blockade in lung cancer. Across the study: Objective responses arose in approximately 17% of patients, and 31% experienced disease control.

Clones were read by immunoSEQ multiplex PCR, and TCRdb kept only the in-frame ones, dropping some. The table shows 40,000 to 45,000 clones, with 60% to 80% occurring only once. Comment on this clone: Its target is unknown.

Study-level findings and limits: Early blood T cell clone changes and increased post-radiation serum interferon-beta were reportedly the strongest response predictors. Clones derived from tumor TCRs expanded in blood after radiotherapy plus ipilimumab.

Patients with chemo-refractory metastatic non-small-cell lung cancer received focal radiation plus CTLA-4 blockade with ipilimumab. The V end was cut by 0 bases, the J end by 7 bases, with 9 bases between. This CDR3 has 13 amino acids. Germline V gives CDR1 SGHTA, CDR2 FQGTGA. The sequence was obtained from a human donor with non-small cell lung cancer whose response to radiotherapy plus ipilimumab could not be evaluated. The input for sequencing was peripheral blood, taken from a patient treated with radiotherapy plus ipilimumab. V gene TRBV7-3 combines with J gene TRBJ2-5, with D possibly being TRBD2 (5 bases). CDR3 DNA sequence: TGTGCCAGCAGCTTAACGGGAGAGGGGACCCAGTACTTC. It specifies CASSLTGEGTQYF.